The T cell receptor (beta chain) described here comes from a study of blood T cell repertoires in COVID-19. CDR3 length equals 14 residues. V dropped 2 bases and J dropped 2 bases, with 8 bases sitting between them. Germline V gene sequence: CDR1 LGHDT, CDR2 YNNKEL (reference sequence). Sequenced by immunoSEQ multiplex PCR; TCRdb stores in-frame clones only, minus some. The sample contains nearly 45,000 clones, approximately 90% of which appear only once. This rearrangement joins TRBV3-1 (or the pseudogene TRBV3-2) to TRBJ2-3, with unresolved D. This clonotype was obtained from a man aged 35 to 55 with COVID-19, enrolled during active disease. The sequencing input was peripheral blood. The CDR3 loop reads CASSQSYHTDTQYF. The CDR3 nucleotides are TGTGCCAGCAGCCAAAGCTATCACACAGATACGCAGTATTTT.